This T cell receptor beta chain was captured in a study of cytomegalovirus exposure and HLA in healthy donors. Turning to the study itself: Unique TCRs from HLA-typed donors, 65 million to 85 million of them, were held in an early data release.

The CDR3 consists of 14 residues. The germline V and J ends were trimmed by 10 bases and 3 bases, with 20 bases remaining between them. Germline V gene lookup returns CDR1 SGHDT and CDR2 YYEEEE. The PCR was carried out with 60 Vbeta primers and 13 Jbeta primers. Using immunoSEQ multiplex PCR, the repertoire was profiled, and TCRdb retains in-frame clones only, with some absent. The top ten clones hold under 2% of a sample with approximately 210,000 clones, 75% to 85% of them seen once. The sequence was obtained from a girl aged 5-17 years in good health and CMV-seropositive. The chain employs TRBV5-6 and TRBJ2-7, with D tentatively TRBD1 (6 bases). Material: PBMCs. The CDR3 reads CAPIGGKGDYEQYF. The CDR3, as DNA: TGTGCCCCTATAGGGGGTAAGGGCGACTACGAGCAGTACTTC.